A single sample gave rise to the 7 T cell receptor beta chains below, sequenced in a study of shared clonotypes between healthy human individuals. Measured with immunoSEQ multiplex PCR; TCRdb has only the in-frame clones, and not every one. The sample shows around 990,000 clones, around 77% of them seen only once. Input material: memory CD4+ T cells from PBMCs. The subset was: CD45RA-negative fraction. Every receptor here comes from a man aged 18-30 years in good health. Some clones in this sample may be carry-over from other donors' samples.

This sequence joins TRBV4-3 and TRBJ2-7; D unclear. This CDR3 is 15 amino acids long. Trimming cost V 5 bases and J 1 base, with 15 bases left between them. Germline CDR1 is LGHNA and CDR2 is YSLEER. The CDR3: CASSSWKRESYEQYF. Written as DNA, the CDR3 is TGCGCCAGCAGCAGTTGGAAGCGAGAATCCTACGAGCAGTACTTC.

This clone was detected once. The chain combines TRBV6-6 with TRBJ1-5; a weak D match, TRBD1 (5 bases). CDR1 and CDR2 from the germline V gene are MNHNY and SVGAGI (reference sequence). The V gene lost 0 bases and the J gene lost 4 bases, with 10 bases spanning the gap. The CDR3 is 15 residues long. CDR3 nucleotide sequence: TGTGCCAGCAGTTACTCTCGGGGGGGTAATCAGCCCCAGCATTTT. Translating it yields CASSYSRGGNQPQHF.

V and J are TRBV27 and TRBJ2-7; D is perhaps TRBD1 (7 bases). Trimming stripped 4 bases from V and 7 bases from J, with 23 bases between. Germline CDR1 is MNHEY and CDR2 is SMNVEV (reference sequence). This CDR3 is 16 amino acids long. CDR3 residues: CASSSPGGRGLREQYF. The CDR3 DNA is TGTGCCAGCAGTTCCCCAGGGGGACGCGGACTACGAGAGCAGTACTTC.

The chain carries TRBV9 and TRBJ1-2; no definite D call. CDR3 size: 15 residues. The V and J ends lost 4 bases and 3 bases respectively, with 16 bases between them. Germline CDR1 reads SGDLS; CDR2 reads YYNGEE. The CDR3 here is CASSPSGFSDYGYTF. The CDR3, as DNA: TGTGCCAGCAGCCCTAGTGGATTTTCGGACTATGGCTACACCTTC.

The chain has TRBV21-1 and TRBJ2-3; the table's D call of TRBD2 was not tested on the DNA. TRBV21-1 is a pseudogene locus. The CDR3 is made up of 16 amino acids. The CDR3 loop is CASSEGTSGGSDTQYF. The CDR3 DNA sequence: TGTGCCAGCAGCGAAGGCACTAGCGGAGGGTCGGATACGCAGTATTTT.

This clone was seen a few times. The rearrangement links TRBV28 to TRBJ2-1; D ambiguous. Looked up from germline, CDR1 is MDHEN and CDR2 is SYDVKM. The CDR3 consists of 16 residues. V dropped 5 bases and J dropped 5 bases, with 19 bases sitting between them. The CDR3 nucleotides read TGTGCCAGCAGTCGCCCTTTGCGGAACGACAACAATGAGCAGTTCTTC. Translating gives CASSRPLRNDNNEQFF.

This clone was picked up a small number of times. The rearrangement links TRBV18 to TRBJ2-5; D may be TRBD1 or TRBD2 (5 bases each). The CDR3 length is 16 residues. The germline V and J ends were trimmed by 3 bases and 2 bases, with 16 bases remaining between them. Germline V gene lookup returns CDR1 KGHSH and CDR2 LQKENI. This chain's CDR3 is CASSPANRGRQETQYF. CDR3 in DNA: TGTGCCAGCTCACCGGCGAACCGGGGCCGGCAAGAGACCCAGTACTTC.